This section outlines one TCR beta chain sequence together with its context. It lacks a known antigen. The sample holds no much larger clone one base away, and base qualities are not on file. Using the deep immunoSEQ assay, TCR CDR3 regions were amplified from genomic DNA by multiplex PCR. For each cell subset, the extracted genomic DNA was distributed evenly across all wells of several immunoSEQ 96-well plates, and each plate served as one replicate. For sorted subsets, around 200 ng genomic DNA, equal to some 28,000 T cell genomes, was loaded into each replicate PCR. Purified libraries were measured with a Qubit 3.0 fluorometer, size-checked on a Bioanalyzer 2100, and measured again with the KAPA Library Quantification kit. Every immunoSEQ 96-well plate was sequenced on a separate single-read 150-cycle Illumina NextSeq 550 flow cell. The original methods were these. Because only junctional sequences without quality scores were contained in the immunoSEQ output, filtering matching that applied to full-length reads could not be performed. Sequences were annotated with PyIR, a Python wrapper for IgBLAST v1.9, using IMGT germline references to assign V/J genes and CDR3. Any read was removed if the V/J assignment was weak (E-value above 1e-6), the CDR3 was missing, or the read contained stop codons, out-of-frame junctions, or ambiguous translated residues. V3J clonotypes were defined as sequences sharing an identical inferred V gene, J gene, and CDR3 amino acid sequence. Percentage overlap between repertoires was calculated by dividing the number of shared unique clonotypes by the size of the smaller repertoire. RTK rarefaction, the Chao1 estimator, and Recon v2.1 estimates of unobserved clonotypes were used to assess repertoire richness. For all TCRbeta clonotypes obtained by the gDNA method from several donors, generation probabilities were computed with OLGA. TCRdb's version of the immuneACCESS table is confined to in-frame rearrangements and falls short of the full clone set. An unresolved V gene accounts for under half of the shortfall where checked; the remainder is of unknown origin. Clone size and the V and J calls come from that table; the DNA yielded D and trimming. The sample records about 2.3 million clones, 92% of which are singletons. Together, the top ten hold 0.3% to 0.45% of the sample.

This record comes from a study of shared clonotypes between healthy human individuals (dated by TCRdb to the early 2020s). At the level of the whole study: Three men and two women, aged 18 to 49 years, made up the cohort. For each donor, three plates each were used for CD4 naive and CD4 memory, two plates were used for CD8 naive, and one plate was used for CD8 memory. To estimate repertoire size and how much clonotype sharing occurs between individuals, the study deeply sequenced the blood TCR repertoires of roughly 5 healthy adults. To increase sequencing depth and limit assay-specific biases, different laboratories used diverse techniques to prepare libraries and sequence TCR repertoires. Between about 0.85 and 9.5 billion PBMCs per donor were obtained by leukapheresis. The paper's findings and limits, for the study overall: Only blood was sampled, and tissue TCR repertoires likely differ from those in blood. Pairwise subsampling indicated that sequencing depth was expected to affect the degree of clonotype sharing among donors. Naive subsets generally had larger estimated clonotype richness than memory subsets did. Rarefaction of sorted-subset datasets indicated incomplete sequencing despite the large sequencing depth. Across a few donors, approximately 5% of naive CD4, 3% to 3.5% of naive CD8, about 2% of memory CD4, and approximately 0.4% of memory CD8 clonotypes were shared. Because the study included only a small number of donors, the genetic and exposure-history diversity represented was limited. Clonotypes shared by all four sorted-subset donors showed higher generation probabilities than non-shared clonotypes.

The donors were healthy, HIV-negative adults who had no recently reported acute infections or vaccinations. Every donor was a Caucasian adult residing in Nashville, Tennessee, USA. Magnetic negative selection was used to enrich CD4+ T cells, after which naive cells were positively selected on CD45RA and the negative fraction became the memory subset. Blood was collected by leukapheresis, and PBMCs were isolated by Ficoll-Histopaque density gradient centrifugation and then cryopreserved in liquid nitrogen vapor phase. Analytical flow cytometry was used to check the purity and quantity of each magnetically sorted T cell population. Genomic DNA was isolated from each sorted fraction and quantified by UV absorbance on a Nanodrop 2000c. From its cysteine to its phenylalanine, the CDR3 spans 15 amino acids. Only the CDR3 DNA is retained, 45 bases long and in frame from the first base. V ends up 5 bases short and J 2 bases short, with an unmatched junction base count of 9. CDR1 and CDR2, per the germline V gene, are SGHDT and YYEEEE.

The clonotype comes from a man younger than 35 in good health. Some clones in this sample may be carry-over from other donors' samples. The chain links TRBV5-6 with TRBJ1-2; 7 bases in the junction line up with TRBD1. The sample consisted of naive CD4+ T cells from PBMCs. The sample's cell subset or site label, in plain terms: CD45RA+ positively selected. Here the CDR3 is given as CASRHRQGPNYGYTF. The base sequence is TGTGCCAGCAGACATCGACAGGGACCCAACTATGGCTACACCTTC.